The 22 T cell receptor beta chains reported below all come from one sample, sequenced in a study of Ad26.COV2.S vaccination and SARS-CoV-2 variants. Data came from immunoSEQ multiplex PCR; TCRdb stores just in-frame clones and leaves some out. The data show approximately 410,000 clones, approximately 87% seen once. Treatment defined: about 20 received Ad26.COV2.S at low or high dose, single or two shots; roughly five received placebo; per-sample allocation not given. Samples analyzed were those drawn on day 63 after the first vaccine or placebo injection. Sequences were derived from peripheral blood, sampled in a trial of Ad26.COV2.S vaccine versus placebo. The receptors here all came from a person between 18 and 65 years old who received the Ad26.COV2.S COVID-19 vaccine or a placebo.

The chain recombines TRBV13 with TRBJ2-1, with 9 bases identical to TRBD2. The trim removed 5 bases at V and 1 base at J, leaving 9 bases unmatched. There are 17 residues in the CDR3. Germline-derived CDR1 and CDR2 are PRHDT and FYEKMQ (reference sequence). For the CDR3, the DNA is TGTGCCAGCAGCCTCAATCGCGGGGGGGCGTCCTACAATGAGCAGTTCTTC. This encodes CASSLNRGGASYNEQFF.

The chain is built from TRBV28 and TRBJ1-5, with 8 bases lining up with TRBD1. CDR3 length: 15 amino acids. Germline lookup yields CDR1 MDHEN and CDR2 SYDVKM. The V segment lost 2 bases and the J segment 7 bases; nucleotides outside the gene matches: 7. The CDR3 protein is CASSLRQGAGQPQHF. CDR3 in DNA: TGTGCCAGCAGTTTAAGGCAGGGGGCAGGGCAGCCCCAGCATTTT.

This clone is a singleton in its sample. The chain uses TRBV19 and TRBJ2-6; D may be TRBD1 or TRBD2 (5 bases each). V gave up 9 bases and J gave up 0 bases, with 15 bases separating them. This CDR3 is built from 16 residues. CDR1 is LNHDA and CDR2 is SQIVND in the germline V gene (reference sequence). The CDR3, as DNA: TGTGCCAGCCGGGACCACGGAAGCTCTGGGGCCAACGTCCTGACTTTC. Translation gives CASRDHGSSGANVLTF.

With respect to this clone: At one end, the junction sequence differs from germline, possibly due to a read error. The rearrangement joins TRBV7-2 to TRBJ2-3; 12 bases line up with TRBD2. Germline CDR1 is SGHTA and CDR2 is FQGNSA. The CDR3 covers 15 residues. CDR3: CASSLAGGSTDTQYF. The CDR3, as DNA: TGTGCCAGCAGCCTAGCGGGGGGGAGCACAGATACGCAGTATTTT.

The V gene is TRBV2, the J gene TRBJ2-7; 7 bases are shared with TRBD1. This CDR3 has 16 residues. Trimming at V came to 2 bases and at J to 0 bases, leaving 7 bases not matched to a gene. CDR1 is SNHLY, CDR2 FYNNEI, per germline. As DNA, the CDR3 is TGTGCCAGCAGTGAAAGTATTGGGACAGCCTCCTACGAGCAGTACTTC. Amino acid sequence: CASSESIGTASYEQYF.

The chain joins TRBV6-5 to TRBJ1-1; D is possibly TRBD1 (5 bases). V was trimmed by 5 bases and J by 1 base, leaving 11 bases between them. Germline V gives CDR1 MNHEY, CDR2 SVGAGI. CDR3 length: 14 residues. As DNA, the CDR3 is TGTGCCAGCAGTCCCGGGCAGGGGAACACTGAAGCTTTCTTT. Translated: CASSPGQGNTEAFF.

The chain joins TRBV6-2 or TRBV6-3 to TRBJ2-7, with D unclear. CDR1 is MNHEY and CDR2 is SVGEGT in the germline V gene. CDR3 length: 12 residues. Trimming took off 4 bases at V and 4 bases at J, with 8 bases between the two ends. CDR3 sequence (DNA): TGTGCCAGCAGTTGGACGGCGTACGAGCAGTACTTC. This sequence encodes CASSWTAYEQYF.

This clone was recorded only once. V is TRBV19 and J is TRBJ1-1, with D possibly matching TRBD1 (5 bases). The germline gives CDR1 LNHDA, CDR2 SQIVND (reference sequence). Trimming shortened V by 2 bases and J by 6 bases, and 19 bases separated the two germline ends. The CDR3 runs to 16 residues. The CDR3 nucleotides are TGTGCCAGTAGTATAATAAGTCGGGGTGTGGGGGCTGAAGCTTTCTTT. This sequence encodes CASSIISRGVGAEAFF.

The CDR3 here is CASGLLMNTEAFF. The CDR3 coding sequence is TGTGCCAGCGGCCTACTCATGAACACTGAAGCTTTCTTT. The V and J genes are TRBV6-5 and TRBJ1-1; the D is unclear. Per germline, CDR1 MNHEY and CDR2 SVGAGI. CDR3 length equals 13 residues. V lost 8 bases and J lost 0, with 10 bases in between.

The chain links TRBV21-1 to TRBJ2-5; the table's D call, TRBD1, was not checked against the DNA. TRBV21-1 is a pseudogene. The CDR3 covers 13 residues. The CDR3 sequence is CASSIVQGETQYF. Written as DNA, the CDR3 is TGTGCCAGCAGTATCGTGCAGGGAGAGACCCAGTACTTC.

The table lists this clone with a count of one. J is TRBJ2-7 and V is TRBV12-3 or TRBV12-4; no reliable D call. The CDR3 contains 13 residues. Trimming shortened V by 3 bases and J by 6 bases, and 12 bases separated the two germline ends. The CDR3 reads CASSFAGLGEQYF. The CDR3 DNA reads TGTGCCAGCAGTTTTGCTGGGCTCGGCGAGCAGTACTTC.

This chain joins TRBV7-9 and TRBJ2-7; no reliable D call. The V and J ends lost 5 bases and 9 bases respectively, with 23 bases between them. The CDR3 length is 15 residues. Germline CDR1 reads SEHNR; CDR2 reads FQNEAQ (reference sequence). CDR3 nucleotides: TGTGCCAGCAGCGAAGAGACCGATGTGCTACGAGGGCAGTACTTC. Protein sequence: CASSEETDVLRGQYF.

This clone was seen at least ten times. This chain links TRBV19 with TRBJ1-1; TRBD1 is a possible D gene (5 bases). Trimming cost V 4 bases and J 6 bases, with 15 bases left between them. Germline lookup yields CDR1 LNHDA and CDR2 SQIVND (reference sequence). CDR3 size: 14 residues. CDR3 nucleotide sequence: TGTGCCAGTAGTACCCCGGGCGCGGGGGCTGAAGCTTTCTTT. Amino acid sequence: CASSTPGAGAEAFF.

This clone has just a few counts. The chain links TRBV10-1 to TRBJ2-7; no firm D call. Germline-derived CDR1 and CDR2 are WNHNN and SYGVQD (reference sequence). There are 14 residues in the CDR3. The V end was cut by 4 bases, the J end by 2 bases, with 12 bases between. CDR3 sequence: CASSVGALPYEQYF. Written as DNA, the CDR3 is TGCGCCAGCAGTGTAGGAGCGCTACCCTACGAGCAGTACTTC.

The chain has TRBV7-2 and TRBJ2-1, with TRBD2 as a possible D gene (7 bases). Germline lookup yields CDR1 SGHTA and CDR2 FQGNSA. The CDR3 length is 16 residues. Trimming took 5 bases from V and 7 from J, leaving 21 bases between them. The CDR3 sequence is CASSQDRGGRENEQFF. DNA of the CDR3: TGTGCCAGCAGCCAAGATAGGGGGGGCCGTGAAAATGAGCAGTTCTTC.

The V and J genes are TRBV27 and TRBJ2-7; D is possibly TRBD1 (6 bases). V lost 6 bases to trimming and J lost 5 bases, with 17 bases between them. The CDR3 runs to 14 residues. Germline V gives CDR1 MNHEY, CDR2 SMNVEV (reference sequence). The CDR3 loop is CASSLRGGKHEQYF. CDR3 coding DNA: TGTGCCAGCAGCCTCAGGGGTGGGAAGCACGAGCAGTACTTC.

The rearrangement links TRBV30 to TRBJ2-5; possible D gene TRBD2, 7 bases. CDR3 length: 14 residues. The V end lost 3 bases, the J end lost 5 bases, and 16 bases lay between the germline ends. Germline values: CDR1 GTSNPN, CDR2 SVGIG (reference sequence). CDR3 bases: TGTGCCTGGAGAGGACGGGGGGCGCGGGAGACCCAGTACTTC. Its protein product is CAWRGRGARETQYF. The variable domain in full, with the rest retrieved from reference TRBV30 and TRBJ2-5, is SQTIHQWPATLVQPVGSPLSLECTVEGTSNPNLYWYRQAAGRGLQLLFYSVGIGQISSEVPQNLSASRPQDRQFILSSKKLLLSDSGFYLCAWRGRGARETQYFGPGTRLLVL.

V usage is TRBV7-6 and J usage is TRBJ2-2; no definite D call. Germline values: CDR1 SGHVS, CDR2 FNYEAQ. The V gene lost 1 base and the J gene lost 6 bases, with 15 bases spanning the gap. This CDR3 spans 16 amino acids. CDR3 in amino acids: CASSLGGSPIAGELFF. The DNA of the CDR3 is TGTGCCAGCAGCTTAGGCGGTAGCCCTATTGCCGGGGAGCTGTTTTTT.

This chain uses TRBV10-3 with TRBJ2-2, with 9 bases lining up with TRBD1. V was clipped by 7 bases and J by 2 bases; unmatched bases: 2. Germline values: CDR1 ENHRY, CDR2 SYGVKD. This CDR3 region has 14 residues. The chain's CDR3 is CAIKGQGNTGELFF. The CDR3, as DNA: TGTGCCATCAAGGGACAGGGCAACACCGGGGAGCTGTTTTTT.

This rearrangement joins TRBV29-1 to TRBJ2-7, with D possibly called TRBD1 or TRBD2 (6 bases each). Trimming took off 4 bases at V and 9 bases at J, with 16 bases between the two ends. This CDR3 region has 12 residues. Looked up from germline, CDR1 is SQVTM and CDR2 is ANQGSEA. The CDR3 nucleotides are TGCAGCGTTGGGGCAGGGGAGGCCGGGCAGTACTTC. Its protein product is CSVGAGEAGQYF.

The chain combines TRBV5-4 with TRBJ1-2; D perhaps matches TRBD1 (5 bases). V was shortened by 1 base and J by 1 base, with 11 bases between the two germline ends. CDR1 is SGHNT and CDR2 is YYREEE in the germline V gene (reference sequence). The CDR3 has 15 amino acids. The CDR3 bases are TGTGCCAGCAGCTTGCCCAGGGACGGTAACTATGGCTACACCTTC. Translated: CASSLPRDGNYGYTF.

The chain links TRBV4-1 to TRBJ1-6; 11 bases align to TRBD1. V shed 3 bases and J 2 bases; nucleotides not matched to a gene: 18. Germline values: CDR1 MGHRA, CDR2 YSYEKL. The CDR3 loop spans 22 amino acids. The CDR3 region has the DNA TGCGCCAGCAGCCACCTACAACGGACAGGGGGCAGGGGGAGCACCTATAATTCACCCCTCCACTTT. It yields the protein CASSHLQRTGGRGSTYNSPLHF.